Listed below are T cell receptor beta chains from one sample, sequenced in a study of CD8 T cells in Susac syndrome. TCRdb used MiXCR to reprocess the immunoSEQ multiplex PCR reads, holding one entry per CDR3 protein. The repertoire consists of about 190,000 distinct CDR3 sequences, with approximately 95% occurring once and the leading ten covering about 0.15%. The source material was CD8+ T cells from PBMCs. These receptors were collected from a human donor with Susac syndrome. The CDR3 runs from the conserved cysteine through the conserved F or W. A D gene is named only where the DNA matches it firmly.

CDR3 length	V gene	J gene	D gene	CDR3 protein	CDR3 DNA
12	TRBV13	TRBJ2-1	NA	CASSFGHDEQFF	TGTGCCAGCAGCTTCGGTCACGATGAGCAGTTCTTC
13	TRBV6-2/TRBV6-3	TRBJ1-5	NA	CASSGQNNQPQHF	TGTGCCAGCAGTGGACAGAACAATCAGCCCCAGCATTTT
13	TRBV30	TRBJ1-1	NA	CAWSRGAGTEAFF	TGTGCCTGGAGCCGGGGAGCGGGCACTGAAGCTTTCTTT
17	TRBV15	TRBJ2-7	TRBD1	CATSRGHGTGDRGEQYF	TGTGCCACCAGCAGAGGGCATGGGACAGGGGATCGGGGCGAGCAGTACTTC
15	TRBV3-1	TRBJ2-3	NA	CASSLNWAPTDTQYF	TGTGCCAGCAGCCTTAACTGGGCCCCCACAGATACGCAGTATTTT
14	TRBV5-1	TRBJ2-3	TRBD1	CASRSGTGSDTQYF	TGCGCCAGCCGCTCAGGGACAGGGTCAGATACGCAGTATTTT
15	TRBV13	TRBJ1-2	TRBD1	CASSPGDRTNYGYTF	TGTGCCAGCAGCCCAGGGGACAGAACTAACTATGGCTACACCTTC
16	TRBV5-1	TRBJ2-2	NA	CASSLAGTTNTGELFF	TGCGCCAGCAGCTTGGCGGGGACCACGAACACCGGGGAGCTGTTTTTT
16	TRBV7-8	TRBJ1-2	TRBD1	CASSLERTGGGNGYTF	TGTGCCAGCAGCTTAGAAAGGACAGGGGGCGGGAATGGCTACACCTTC
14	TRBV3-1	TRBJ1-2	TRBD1	CASSQNRGRYGYTF	TGTGCCAGCAGCCAGAACAGGGGACGCTATGGCTACACCTTC